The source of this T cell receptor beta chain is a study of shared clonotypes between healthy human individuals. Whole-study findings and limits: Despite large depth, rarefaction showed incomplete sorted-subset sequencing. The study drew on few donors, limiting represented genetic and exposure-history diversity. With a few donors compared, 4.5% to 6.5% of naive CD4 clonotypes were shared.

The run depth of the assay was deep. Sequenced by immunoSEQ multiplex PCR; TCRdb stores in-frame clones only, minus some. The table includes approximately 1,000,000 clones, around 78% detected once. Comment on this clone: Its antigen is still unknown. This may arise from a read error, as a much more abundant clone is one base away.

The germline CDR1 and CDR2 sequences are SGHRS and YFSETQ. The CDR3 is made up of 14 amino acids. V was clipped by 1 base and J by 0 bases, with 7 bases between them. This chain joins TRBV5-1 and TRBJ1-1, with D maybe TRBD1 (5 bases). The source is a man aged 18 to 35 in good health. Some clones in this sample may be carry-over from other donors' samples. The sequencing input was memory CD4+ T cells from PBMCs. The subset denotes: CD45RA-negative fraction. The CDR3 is CASSLRGMNTEAFF. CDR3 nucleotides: TGCGCCAGCAGCTTGCGGGGGATGAACACTGAAGCTTTCTTT.